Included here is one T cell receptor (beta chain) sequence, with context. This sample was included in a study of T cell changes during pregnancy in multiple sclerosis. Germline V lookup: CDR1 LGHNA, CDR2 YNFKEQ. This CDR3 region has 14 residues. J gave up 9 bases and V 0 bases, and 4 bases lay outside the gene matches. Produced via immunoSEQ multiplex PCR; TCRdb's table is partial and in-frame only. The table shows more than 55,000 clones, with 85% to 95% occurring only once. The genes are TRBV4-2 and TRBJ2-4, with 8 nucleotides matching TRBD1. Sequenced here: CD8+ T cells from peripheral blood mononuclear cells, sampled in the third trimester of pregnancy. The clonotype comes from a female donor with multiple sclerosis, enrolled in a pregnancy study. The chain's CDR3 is CASSQETGEGIQYF. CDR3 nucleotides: TGTGCCAGCAGCCAAGAGACAGGGGAAGGCATTCAGTACTTC.